This T cell receptor (beta chain) was identified in a study of blood T cells in healthy people across ages. CDR1 MNHEY and CDR2 SMNVEV come from the germline V gene (reference sequence). Trimming stripped 3 bases from V and 5 bases from J, with 16 bases between. There are 15 residues in the CDR3. Donors each provided around 9 milliliters of peripheral blood. Study-level results: Per million T cells, TCR beta diversity dropped about linearly as age rose.

The second PCR ran roughly 7 to 11 cycles with a sample-barcoded 5' primer and J-beta primers. Each cDNA molecule was tagged by a template-switch adaptor that had 12 random nucleotides. Each CDR3 protein gets one entry after TCRdb re-called the 5' RACE reads with MiXCR. Of 650,000 to 800,000 distinct CDR3 sequences detected, roughly half appear once; the ten largest clones hold approximately 15%. Concerning this clonotype: The antigen remains unidentified.

The sequenced sample was blood. The chain combines TRBV27 with TRBJ2-5, with D possibly being TRBD1 (6 bases). The receptor's source is a woman over 75 in good health. Written as DNA, the CDR3 is TGTGCCAGCAGTTTGTACCTGGGGGCAGGCGAGACCCAGTACTTC. This encodes CASSLYLGAGETQYF.